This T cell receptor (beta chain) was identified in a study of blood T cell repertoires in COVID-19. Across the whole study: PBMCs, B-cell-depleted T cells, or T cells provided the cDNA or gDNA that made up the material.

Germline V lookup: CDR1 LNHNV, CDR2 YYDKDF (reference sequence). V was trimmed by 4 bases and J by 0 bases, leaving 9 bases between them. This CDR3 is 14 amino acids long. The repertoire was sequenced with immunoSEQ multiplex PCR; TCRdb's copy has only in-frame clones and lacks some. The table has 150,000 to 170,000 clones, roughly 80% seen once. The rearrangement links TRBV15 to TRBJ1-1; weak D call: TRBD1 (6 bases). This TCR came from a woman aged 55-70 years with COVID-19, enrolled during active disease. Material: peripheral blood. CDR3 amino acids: CATSIGTLNTEAFF. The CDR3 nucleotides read TGTGCCACCAGCATTGGGACATTGAACACTGAAGCTTTCTTT.